These 10 T cell receptor beta chains originate from one sample sequenced in a study of post-analysis software for immune sequencing data (dated by TCRdb to the mid-2010s). What the study reported, not specific to this receptor: Patients showed significantly higher frequencies than controls for about five TRBV segments, among them TRBV5-6, TRBV5-1 and TRBV20-1.

No antigens are known for them. Library prep was done by PCR. Data came from an Illumina HiSeq 2500. Unique molecular identifiers were incorporated into TCR beta cDNA libraries to reduce PCR and sequencing biases. Using fastp at Q25 and MiXCR, TCRdb reprocessed the public reads and kept productive beta chains. Under each unique CDR3 protein, matching rows form one entry showing the most common genes and DNA. The sample yields 750,000 to 900,000 distinct CDR3 sequences; roughly 50% were counted once. The ten largest make up just under 5% of the sample. Sequencing used blood. The receptors come from a girl aged 10 to 17 with multiple sclerosis.

DNA for the CDR3: TGTGCCTGGAGTTCCGTGGCTCACAGAAACACTGAAGCTTTCTTT. Protein sequence: CAWSSVAHRNTEAFF. V gene TRBV30 combines with J gene TRBJ1-1, with D unresolved. This CDR3 comprises 15 residues. Trimming removed 2 bases from V and 2 bases from J, with 15 bases in between. The V gene's germline CDR1 is GTSNPN and CDR2 SVGIG (reference sequence).

This clonotype was detected only a few times. This chain connects TRBV7-2 to TRBJ2-5; D is possibly TRBD1 (6 bases). Germline assignment: CDR1 SGHTA and CDR2 FQGNSA. This CDR3 has 14 residues. V was shortened by 7 bases and J by 4 bases, with 16 bases between the two germline ends. The CDR3: CASTTEQGAETQYF. As DNA, the CDR3 is TGTGCCAGCACCACAGAACAGGGTGCAGAGACCCAGTACTTC.

This sequence joins TRBV7-2 and TRBJ2-3, with D possibly matching TRBD1 (8 bases). V lost 6 bases to trimming and J lost 6 bases, with 19 bases between them. Germline V CDR1 and CDR2: SGHTA, FQGNSA. This CDR3 has 15 residues. This chain's CDR3 is CASREQGGGWDTQYF. In DNA, the CDR3 is TGTGCCAGCAGAGAACAGGGGGGGGGATGGGATACGCAGTATTTT. The full variable domain, in which reference TRBV7-2 and TRBJ2-3 provide the parts outside the CDR3, is GAGVSQSPSNKVTEKGKDVELRCDPISGHTALYWYRQSLGQGLEFLIYFQGNSAPDKSGLPSDRFSAERTGGSVSTLTIQRTQQEDSAVYLCASREQGGGWDTQYFGPGTRLTVL.

CDR3 amino acids: CASSESGFNEQFF. For the CDR3, the DNA is TGTGCCAGCAGTGAAAGCGGTTTCAATGAGCAGTTCTTC. The J gene is TRBJ2-1, the V gene TRBV6-5, with D possibly matching TRBD2 (5 bases). The CDR3 runs 13 residues. With 5 bases removed from V and 6 bases from J, the gap between germline ends came to 11 bases. Germline lookup yields CDR1 MNHEY and CDR2 SVGAGI.

This clonotype was counted once. The chain couples TRBV10-3 to TRBJ2-1; 8 bases are shared with TRBD2. In germline, CDR1 is ENHRY, CDR2 SYGVKD. The CDR3 length is 14 residues. Trimming cost V 10 bases and J 2 bases; bases outside gene matches: 7. CDR3 protein: CATSGSGAYNEQFF. The CDR3 DNA sequence: TGTGCCACGAGCGGGAGTGGAGCCTACAATGAGCAGTTCTTC.

The V gene is TRBV24-1, the J gene TRBJ1-2; D unresolved. V was clipped by 0 bases and J by 8 bases, with 9 bases between them. The CDR3 runs to 13 residues. CDR1 is KGHDR and CDR2 is SFDVKD in the germline V gene. The CDR3 sequence: CATSDLDWGGYTF. The DNA of the CDR3 is TGTGCCACCAGTGATTTGGACTGGGGAGGCTACACCTTC.

The chain couples TRBV18 to TRBJ2-1, with TRBD1 as a possible D gene (5 bases). V dropped 4 bases and J dropped 2 bases, with 12 bases sitting between them. The CDR3 sequence is 15 residues long. Per germline, CDR1 KGHSH and CDR2 LQKENI. CDR3 in DNA: TGTGCCAGCTCACTCCTCGACAGCACCTACAATGAGCAGTTCTTC. Translating it yields CASSLLDSTYNEQFF.

The chain has TRBV9 and TRBJ2-3, with D tentatively TRBD2 (6 bases). V was shortened by 4 bases and J by 0 bases, with 15 bases between the two germline ends. Germline V CDR1 and CDR2: SGDLS, YYNGEE. This CDR3 region has 16 residues. The CDR3 loop reads CASSQFGGVSTDTQYF. Here the CDR3 DNA reads TGTGCCAGCAGCCAATTCGGCGGGGTAAGCACAGATACGCAGTATTTT.

This chain connects TRBV7-9 to TRBJ2-3, with TRBD1 matching over 9 bases. V shed 7 bases, J shed 6 bases, and the junction held 8 bases outside the gene matches. The CDR3 sequence is 14 residues long. CDR1 is SEHNR, CDR2 FQNEAQ, per germline (reference sequence). CDR3 amino acids: CASTQDRGGDTQYF. In DNA form, the CDR3 reads TGTGCCAGCACCCAGGACAGGGGAGGGGATACGCAGTATTTT. The entire variable domain, with the rest obtained from reference TRBV7-9 and TRBJ2-3, is as follows: DTGVSQNPRHKITKRGQNVTFRCDPISEHNRLYWYRQTLGQGPEFLTYFQNEAQLEKSRLLSDRFSAERPKGSFSTLEIQRTEQGDSAMYLCASTQDRGGDTQYFGPGTRLTVL.

This chain joins TRBV3-1 and TRBJ2-7; D gene ambiguous. V lost 4 bases and J lost 1, with 11 bases in between. Germline CDR1 and CDR2: LGHDT and YNNKEL (reference sequence). The CDR3 has 14 amino acids. CDR3: CASSLVSPSYEQYF. CDR3 nucleotides: TGTGCCAGCAGCCTCGTCTCCCCTTCCTACGAGCAGTACTTC.